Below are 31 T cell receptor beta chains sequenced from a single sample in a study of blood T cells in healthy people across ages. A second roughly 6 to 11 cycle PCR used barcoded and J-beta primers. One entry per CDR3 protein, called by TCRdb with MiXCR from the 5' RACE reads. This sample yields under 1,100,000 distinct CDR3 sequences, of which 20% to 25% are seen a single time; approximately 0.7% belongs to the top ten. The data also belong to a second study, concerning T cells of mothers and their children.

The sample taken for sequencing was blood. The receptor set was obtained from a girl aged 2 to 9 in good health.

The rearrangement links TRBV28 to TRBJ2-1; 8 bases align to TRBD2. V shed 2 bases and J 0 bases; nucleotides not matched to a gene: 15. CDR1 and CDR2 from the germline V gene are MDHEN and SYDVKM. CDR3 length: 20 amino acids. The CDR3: CASSLKVTAGGAFSYNEQFF. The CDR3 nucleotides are TGTGCCAGCAGTTTAAAAGTCACGGCGGGAGGAGCCTTCTCCTACAATGAGCAGTTCTTC.

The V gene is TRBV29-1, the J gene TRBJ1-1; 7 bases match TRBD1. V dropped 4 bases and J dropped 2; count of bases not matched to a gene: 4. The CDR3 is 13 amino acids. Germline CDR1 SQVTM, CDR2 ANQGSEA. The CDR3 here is CSVARDSNTEAFF. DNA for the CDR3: TGCAGCGTTGCCCGGGACAGTAACACTGAAGCTTTCTTT.

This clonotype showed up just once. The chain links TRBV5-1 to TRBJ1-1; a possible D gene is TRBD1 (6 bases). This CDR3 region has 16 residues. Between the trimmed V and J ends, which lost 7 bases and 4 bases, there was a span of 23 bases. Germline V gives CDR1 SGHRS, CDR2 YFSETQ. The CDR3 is CASHSPIGGWVTEAFF. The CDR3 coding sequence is TGCGCCAGCCACTCGCCCATCGGGGGCTGGGTCACTGAAGCTTTCTTT. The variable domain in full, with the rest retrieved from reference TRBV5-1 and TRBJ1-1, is KAGVTQTPRYLIKTRGQQVTLSCSPISGHRSVSWYQQTPGQGLQFLFEYFSETQRNKGNFPGRFSGRQFSNSRSEMNVSTLELGDSALYLCASHSPIGGWVTEAFFGQGTRLTVV.

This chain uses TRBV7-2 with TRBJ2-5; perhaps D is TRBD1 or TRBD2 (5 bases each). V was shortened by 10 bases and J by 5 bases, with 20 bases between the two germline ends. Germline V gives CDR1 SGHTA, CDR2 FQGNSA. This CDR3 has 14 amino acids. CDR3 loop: CANHLGAERETQYF. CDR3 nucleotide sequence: TGTGCCAACCACTTAGGGGCGGAGCGGGAGACCCAGTACTTC.

CDR3 loop: CASSPVGDSSYEQYF. In DNA, the CDR3 is TGTGCCAGCTCACCAGTCGGGGACAGCTCCTACGAGCAGTACTTC. The chain combines TRBV18 with TRBJ2-5, with 7 bases identical to TRBD1. TRBJ2-7 explains the end of the DNA better; the J call may be wrong. Germline loops: CDR1 KGHSH, CDR2 LQKENI. CDR3 size: 15 residues.

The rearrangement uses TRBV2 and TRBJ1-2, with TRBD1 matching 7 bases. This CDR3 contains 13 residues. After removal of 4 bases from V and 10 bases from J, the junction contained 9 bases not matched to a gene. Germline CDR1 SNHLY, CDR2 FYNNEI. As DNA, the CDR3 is TGTGCCAGCAGTGTGGAGACAGGGAACGACTACACCTTC. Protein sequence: CASSVETGNDYTF.

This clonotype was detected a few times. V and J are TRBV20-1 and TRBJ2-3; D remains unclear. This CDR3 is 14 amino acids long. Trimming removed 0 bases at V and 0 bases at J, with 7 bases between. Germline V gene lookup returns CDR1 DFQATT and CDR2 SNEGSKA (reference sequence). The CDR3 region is CSARDQPSTDTQYF. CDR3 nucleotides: TGCAGTGCTAGAGATCAGCCTAGCACAGATACGCAGTATTTT.

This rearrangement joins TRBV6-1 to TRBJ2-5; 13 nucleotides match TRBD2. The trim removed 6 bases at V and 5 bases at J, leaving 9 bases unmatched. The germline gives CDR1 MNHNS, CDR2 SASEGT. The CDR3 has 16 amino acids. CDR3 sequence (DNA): TGTGCCAGCAGCAGACGTACTAGCGGGGGGGCCGAGACCCAGTACTTC. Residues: CASSRRTSGGAETQYF.

In DNA form, the CDR3 reads TGTGCCAGCAGTGAAGTAGCGGGAGGGCCAAATGAGCAGTTCTTC. Protein: CASSEVAGGPNEQFF. The rearrangement links TRBV2 to TRBJ2-1, with 11 bases fitting TRBD2. V lost 1 base and J lost 7; bases outside the gene matches: 3. From germline, CDR1 is SNHLY and CDR2 FYNNEI. The CDR3 length is 15 residues. The full variable domain, with the rest looked up from reference TRBV2 and TRBJ2-1, is EPEVTQTPSHQVTQMGQEVILRCVPISNHLYFYWYRQILGQKVEFLVSFYNNEISEKSEIFDDQFSVERPDGSNFTLKIRSTKLEDSAMYFCASSEVAGGPNEQFFGPGTRLTVL.

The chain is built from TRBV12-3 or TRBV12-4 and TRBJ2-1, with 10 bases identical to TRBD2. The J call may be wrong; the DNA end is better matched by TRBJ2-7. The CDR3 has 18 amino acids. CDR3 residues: CASRAGEHLAGEGYEQYF. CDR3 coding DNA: TGTGCCAGCAGAGCCGGGGAACATCTAGCGGGAGAAGGGTACGAGCAGTACTTC.

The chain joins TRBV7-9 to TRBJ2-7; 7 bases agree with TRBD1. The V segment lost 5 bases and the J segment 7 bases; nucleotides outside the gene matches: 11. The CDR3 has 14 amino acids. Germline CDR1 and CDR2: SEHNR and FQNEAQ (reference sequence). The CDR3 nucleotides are TGTGCCAGCAGCCAGGGACAGACCGTCGGGGAGCAGTACTTC. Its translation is CASSQGQTVGEQYF.

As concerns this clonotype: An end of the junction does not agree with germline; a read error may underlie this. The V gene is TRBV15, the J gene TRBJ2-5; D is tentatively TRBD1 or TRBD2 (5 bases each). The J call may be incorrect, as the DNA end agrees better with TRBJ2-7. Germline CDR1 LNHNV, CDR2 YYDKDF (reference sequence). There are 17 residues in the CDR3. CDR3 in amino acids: CPTSSSGWGRMIYEQYF. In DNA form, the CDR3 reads TGTCCCACCAGCAGCTCGGGGTGGGGACGGATGATATACGAGCAGTACTTC.

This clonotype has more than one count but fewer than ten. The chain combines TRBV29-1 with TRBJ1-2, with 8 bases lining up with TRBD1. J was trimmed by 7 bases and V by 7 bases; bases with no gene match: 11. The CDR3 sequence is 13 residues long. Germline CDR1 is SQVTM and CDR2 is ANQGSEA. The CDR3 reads CSGKTGDLGGYTF. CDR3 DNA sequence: TGCAGCGGGAAGACAGGGGACCTAGGTGGCTACACCTTC.

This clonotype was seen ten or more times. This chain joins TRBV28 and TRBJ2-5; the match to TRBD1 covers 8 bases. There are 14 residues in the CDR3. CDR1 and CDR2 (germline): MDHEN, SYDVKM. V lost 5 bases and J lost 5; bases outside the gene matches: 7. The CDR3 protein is CASSRQGAGETQYF. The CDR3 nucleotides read TGTGCCAGCAGTCGGCAGGGGGCAGGGGAGACCCAGTACTTC.

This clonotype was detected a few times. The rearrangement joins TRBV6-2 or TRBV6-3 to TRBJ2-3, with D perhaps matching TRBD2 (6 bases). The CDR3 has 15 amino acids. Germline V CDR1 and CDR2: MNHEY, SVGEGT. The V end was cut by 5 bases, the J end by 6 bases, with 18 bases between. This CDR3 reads CASSQGLLNGDTQYF. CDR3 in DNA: TGTGCCAGCAGTCAGGGACTTCTGAACGGGGATACGCAGTATTTT.

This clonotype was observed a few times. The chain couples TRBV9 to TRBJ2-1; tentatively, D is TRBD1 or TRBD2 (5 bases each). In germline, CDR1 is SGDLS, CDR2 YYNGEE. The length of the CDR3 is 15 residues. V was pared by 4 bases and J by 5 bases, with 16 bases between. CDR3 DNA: TGTGCCAGCAGCCCCCCGGGACCCAAAAACAATGAGCAGTTCTTC. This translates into CASSPPGPKNNEQFF.

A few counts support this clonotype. The CDR3 sequence is CASSLYPPGELLDTEAFF. DNA for the CDR3: TGTGCCAGCAGTTTATATCCTCCAGGGGAACTTCTGGACACTGAAGCTTTCTTT. The rearrangement uses TRBV28 and TRBJ1-1; possibly TRBD1 for D (6 bases). Trimming pared 1 base from V and 3 bases from J, leaving 21 bases between. This CDR3 region has 18 residues. Germline V gene sequence: CDR1 MDHEN, CDR2 SYDVKM.

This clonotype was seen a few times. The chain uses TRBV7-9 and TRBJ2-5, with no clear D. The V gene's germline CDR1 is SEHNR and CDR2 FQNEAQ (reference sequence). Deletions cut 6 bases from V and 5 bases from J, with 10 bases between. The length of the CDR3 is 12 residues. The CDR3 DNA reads TGTGCCAGCAGTACTCAACTGGAGACCCAGTACTTC. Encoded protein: CASSTQLETQYF.

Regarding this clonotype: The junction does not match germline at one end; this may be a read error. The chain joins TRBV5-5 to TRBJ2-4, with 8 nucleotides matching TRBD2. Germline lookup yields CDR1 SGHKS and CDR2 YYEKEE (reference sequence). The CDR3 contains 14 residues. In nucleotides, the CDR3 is TGTACCAGCAGCCTGAATAGCGGGACTGACATTCAGTACTTC. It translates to CTSSLNSGTDIQYF. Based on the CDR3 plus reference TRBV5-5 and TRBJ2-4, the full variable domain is DAGVTQSPTHLIKTRGQQVTLRCSPISGHKSVSWYQQVLGQGPQFIFQYYEKEERGRGNFPDRFSARQFPNYSSELNVNALLLGDSALYLCTSSLNSGTDIQYFGAGTRLSVL.

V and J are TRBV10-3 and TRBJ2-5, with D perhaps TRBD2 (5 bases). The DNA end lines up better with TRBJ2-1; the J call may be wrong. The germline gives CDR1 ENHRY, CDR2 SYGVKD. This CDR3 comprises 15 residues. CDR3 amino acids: CAISEKGAGVNEQFF. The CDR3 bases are TGTGCCATCAGTGAAAAGGGCGCCGGGGTTAATGAGCAGTTCTTC.

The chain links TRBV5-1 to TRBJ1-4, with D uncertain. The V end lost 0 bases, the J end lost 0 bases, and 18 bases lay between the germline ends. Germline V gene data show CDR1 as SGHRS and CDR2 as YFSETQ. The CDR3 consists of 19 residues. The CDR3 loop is CASSLGWAYRGATNEKLFF. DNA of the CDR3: TGCGCCAGCAGCTTGGGATGGGCCTATCGCGGTGCAACTAATGAAAAACTGTTTTTT.

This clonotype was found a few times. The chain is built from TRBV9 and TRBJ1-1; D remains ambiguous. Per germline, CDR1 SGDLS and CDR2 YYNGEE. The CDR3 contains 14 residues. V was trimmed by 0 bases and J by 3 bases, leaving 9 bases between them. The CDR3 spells CASSVEGLDTEAFF. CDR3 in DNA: TGTGCCAGCAGCGTAGAAGGGTTGGACACTGAAGCTTTCTTT.

The CDR3 protein is CASTFGGYEQYF. The CDR3 nucleotides read TGTGCCAGCACTTTTGGGGGATACGAGCAGTACTTC. This chain joins TRBV7-9 and TRBJ2-5; perhaps D is TRBD1 or TRBD2 (5 bases each). The J call could be wrong; TRBJ2-7 is a better fit for the DNA end. This CDR3 is 12 amino acids long. Germline CDR1 is SEHNR and CDR2 is FQNEAQ (reference sequence).

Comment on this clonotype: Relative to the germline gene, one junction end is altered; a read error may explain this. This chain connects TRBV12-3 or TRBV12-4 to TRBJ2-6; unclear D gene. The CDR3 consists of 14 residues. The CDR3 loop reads CSSSTVSGANVLTF. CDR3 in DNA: TGTTCCAGCAGTACAGTATCTGGGGCCAACGTCCTGACTTTC.

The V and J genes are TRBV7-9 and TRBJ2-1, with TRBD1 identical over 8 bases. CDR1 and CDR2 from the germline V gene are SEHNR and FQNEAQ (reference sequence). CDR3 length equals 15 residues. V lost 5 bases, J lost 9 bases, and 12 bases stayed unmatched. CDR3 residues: CASSAPGQVVREQFF. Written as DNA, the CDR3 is TGTGCCAGCAGCGCCCCGGGACAGGTAGTCCGTGAGCAGTTCTTC.

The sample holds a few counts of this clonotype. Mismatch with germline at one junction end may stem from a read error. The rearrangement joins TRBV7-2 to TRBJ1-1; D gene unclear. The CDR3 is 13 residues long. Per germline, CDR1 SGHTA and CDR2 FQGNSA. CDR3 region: CASSATWGTEAFF. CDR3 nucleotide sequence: TGTGCTAGCAGCGCAACCTGGGGCACTGAAGCTTTCTTT.

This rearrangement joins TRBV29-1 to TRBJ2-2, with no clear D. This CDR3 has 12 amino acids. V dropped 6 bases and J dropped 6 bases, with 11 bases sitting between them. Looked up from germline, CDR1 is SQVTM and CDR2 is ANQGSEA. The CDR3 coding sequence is TGCAGCGTACGTTCAGAGGCCGGGGAGCTGTTTTTT. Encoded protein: CSVRSEAGELFF.

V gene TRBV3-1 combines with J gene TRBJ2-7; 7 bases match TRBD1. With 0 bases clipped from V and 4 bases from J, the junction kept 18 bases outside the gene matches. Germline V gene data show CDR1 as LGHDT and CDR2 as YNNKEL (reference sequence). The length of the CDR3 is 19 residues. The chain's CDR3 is CASSQEKFPRDTGAYEQYF. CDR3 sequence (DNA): TGTGCCAGCAGCCAAGAAAAGTTTCCCCGGGACACAGGGGCTTACGAGCAGTACTTC.

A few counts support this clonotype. CDR3 DNA: TGCAGTGCTAGAGTTCAGGGGAGCAATCAGCCCCAGCATTTT. Translated, it gives CSARVQGSNQPQHF. V and J are TRBV20-1 and TRBJ1-5; possibly TRBD1 for D (6 bases). The V end was cut by 1 base, the J end by 1 base, with 8 bases between. Germline lookup yields CDR1 DFQATT and CDR2 SNEGSKA (reference sequence). The CDR3 runs to 14 residues.

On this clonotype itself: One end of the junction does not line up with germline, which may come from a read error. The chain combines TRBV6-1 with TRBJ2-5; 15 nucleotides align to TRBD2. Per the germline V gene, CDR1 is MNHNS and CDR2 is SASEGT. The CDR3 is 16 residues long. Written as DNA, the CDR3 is TGTGCCATCAGTGGCGGGACTAGCGGGGGGCAAGAGACCCAGTACTTC. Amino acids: CAISGGTSGGQETQYF.

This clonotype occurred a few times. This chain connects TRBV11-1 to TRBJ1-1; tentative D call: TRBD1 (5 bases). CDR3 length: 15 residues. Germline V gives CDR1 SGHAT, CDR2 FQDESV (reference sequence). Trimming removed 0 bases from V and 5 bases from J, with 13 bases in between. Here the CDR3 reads CASSLAGRVGTEAFF. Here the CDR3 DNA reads TGTGCCAGCAGCTTAGCCGGCAGGGTCGGGACTGAAGCTTTCTTT.